The source of this T cell receptor beta chain is a study of blood T cell repertoires in COVID-19. Study as a whole: The United States, Italy and Spain were the sources of the acute and convalescent COVID-19 samples.

In the source study's methods: Estimates of nucleated cell counts were drawn from the amplification of reference gene primers. TCRdb's copy holds only in-frame clones and misses some; the assay was immunoSEQ multiplex PCR. Clonal size and the V and J genes are those of that table, whereas D and trimming came from the DNA. The sample holds some 150,000 clones; roughly 89% are singletons and the top ten take approximately 1.4%. V shed 5 bases and J 8 bases; nucleotides not matched to a gene: 6. The length of the CDR3 is 13 residues. Sequencing used peripheral blood. This receptor was taken from a woman between 50 and 59 years old with acute or convalescent COVID-19. The V gene is TRBV12-3 or TRBV12-4, the J gene TRBJ1-2; 9 bases match TRBD1. The chain's CDR3 is CASSPGQGRGYTF. In DNA, the CDR3 is TGTGCCAGCAGTCCGGGACAGGGTAGGGGCTACACCTTC.